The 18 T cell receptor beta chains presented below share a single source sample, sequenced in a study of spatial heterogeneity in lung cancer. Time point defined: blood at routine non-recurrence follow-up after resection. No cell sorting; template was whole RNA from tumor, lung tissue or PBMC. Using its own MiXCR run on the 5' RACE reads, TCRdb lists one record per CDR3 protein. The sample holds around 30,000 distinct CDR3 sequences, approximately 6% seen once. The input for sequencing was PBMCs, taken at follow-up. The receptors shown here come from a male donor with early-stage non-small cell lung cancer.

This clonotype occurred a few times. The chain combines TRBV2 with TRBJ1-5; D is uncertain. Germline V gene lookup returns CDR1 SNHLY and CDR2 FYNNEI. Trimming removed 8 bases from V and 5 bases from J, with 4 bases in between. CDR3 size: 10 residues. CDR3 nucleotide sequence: TGTGCCAGCGGGGATCAGCCCCAGCATTTT. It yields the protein CASGDQPQHF. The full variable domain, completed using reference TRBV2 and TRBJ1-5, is EPEVTQTPSHQVTQMGQEVILRCVPISNHLYFYWYRQILGQKVEFLVSFYNNEISEKSEIFDDQFSVERPDGSNFTLKIRSTKLEDSAMYFCASGDQPQHFGDGTRLSIL.

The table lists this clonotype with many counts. The CDR3 protein is CASKNTDGNQPQHF. CDR3 DNA: TGTGCCAGCAAAAACACCGACGGCAATCAGCCCCAGCATTTT. The genes are TRBV6-6 and TRBJ1-5, with no clear D. Germline lookup yields CDR1 MNHNY and CDR2 SVGAGI (reference sequence). The CDR3 has 14 residues. The germline V and J ends were trimmed by 7 bases and 2 bases, with 12 bases remaining between them.

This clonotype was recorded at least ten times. In DNA, the CDR3 is TGCGCCAGCAGCCAAAGCGACTATGGCTACACCTTC. Translated: CASSQSDYGYTF. V and J are TRBV4-1 and TRBJ1-2; no firm D call. Trimming shortened V by 2 bases and J by 3 bases, and 4 bases separated the two germline ends. This CDR3 is 12 amino acids long. Germline-derived CDR1 and CDR2 are MGHRA and YSYEKL.

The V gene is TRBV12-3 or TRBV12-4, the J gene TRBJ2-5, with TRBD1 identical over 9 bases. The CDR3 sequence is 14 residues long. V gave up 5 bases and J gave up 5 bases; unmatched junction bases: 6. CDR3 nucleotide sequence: TGTGCCAGCAGTCCACGGACAGGGGTGGAGACCCAGTACTTC. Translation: CASSPRTGVETQYF.

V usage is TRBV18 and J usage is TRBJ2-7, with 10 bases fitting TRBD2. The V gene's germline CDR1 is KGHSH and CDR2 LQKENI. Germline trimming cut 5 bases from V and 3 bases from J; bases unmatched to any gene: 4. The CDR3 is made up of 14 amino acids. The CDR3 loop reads CASSELAGHYEQYF. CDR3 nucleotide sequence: TGTGCCAGCTCAGAACTAGCGGGGCACTACGAGCAGTACTTC.

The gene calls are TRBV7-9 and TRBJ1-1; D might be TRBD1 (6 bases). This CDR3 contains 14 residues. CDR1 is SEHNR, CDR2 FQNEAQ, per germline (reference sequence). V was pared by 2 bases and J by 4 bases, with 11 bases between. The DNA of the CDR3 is TGTGCCAGCAGCTTAACTGGGGGGGCCACTGAAGCTTTCTTT. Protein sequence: CASSLTGGATEAFF.

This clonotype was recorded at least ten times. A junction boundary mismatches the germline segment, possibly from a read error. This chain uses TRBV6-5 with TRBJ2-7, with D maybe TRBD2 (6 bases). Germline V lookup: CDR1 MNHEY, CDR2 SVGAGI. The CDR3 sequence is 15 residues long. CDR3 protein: CASNYQAGRYYEQYF. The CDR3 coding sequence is TGTGCCAGCAATTACCAGGCGGGACGTTACTACGAGCAGTACTTC.

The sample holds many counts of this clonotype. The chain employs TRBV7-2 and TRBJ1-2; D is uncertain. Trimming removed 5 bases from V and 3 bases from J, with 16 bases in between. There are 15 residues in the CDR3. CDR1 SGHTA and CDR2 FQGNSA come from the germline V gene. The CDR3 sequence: CASSRAVLEDYGYTF. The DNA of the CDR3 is TGTGCCAGCAGCCGCGCCGTCCTTGAAGACTATGGCTACACCTTC.

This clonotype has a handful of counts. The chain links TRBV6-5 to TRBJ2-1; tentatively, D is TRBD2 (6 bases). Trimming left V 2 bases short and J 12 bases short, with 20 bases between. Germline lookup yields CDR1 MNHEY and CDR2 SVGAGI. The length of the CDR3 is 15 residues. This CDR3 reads CASSYDATGGTRQFF. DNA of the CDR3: TGTGCCAGCAGTTACGACGCGACTGGAGGGACGCGGCAGTTCTTC.

The CDR3 sequence: CASSQKSGTLNSYNEQFF. DNA of the CDR3: TGTGCCAGCAGCCAGAAATCCGGGACACTTAACTCCTACAATGAGCAGTTCTTC. This rearrangement joins TRBV4-2 to TRBJ2-1, with TRBD1 as a possible D gene (6 bases). The germline V gene encodes CDR1 LGHNA and CDR2 YNFKEQ. V gave up 3 bases and J gave up 0 bases, with 18 bases separating them. CDR3 length: 18 residues.

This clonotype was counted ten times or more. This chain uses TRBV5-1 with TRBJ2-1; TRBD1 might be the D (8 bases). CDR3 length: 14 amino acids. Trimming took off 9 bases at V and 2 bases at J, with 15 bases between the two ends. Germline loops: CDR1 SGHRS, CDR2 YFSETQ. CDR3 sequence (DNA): TGCGCCACCCGGACAGGGACTACCTACAATGAGCAGTTCTTC. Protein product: CATRTGTTYNEQFF.

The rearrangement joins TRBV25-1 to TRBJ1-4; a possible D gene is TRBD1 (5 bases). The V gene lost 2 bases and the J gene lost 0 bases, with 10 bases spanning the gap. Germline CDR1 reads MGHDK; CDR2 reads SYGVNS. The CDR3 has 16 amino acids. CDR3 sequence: CASSEGGAATNEKLFF. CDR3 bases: TGTGCCAGCAGTGAAGGCGGGGCCGCAACTAATGAAAAACTGTTTTTT.

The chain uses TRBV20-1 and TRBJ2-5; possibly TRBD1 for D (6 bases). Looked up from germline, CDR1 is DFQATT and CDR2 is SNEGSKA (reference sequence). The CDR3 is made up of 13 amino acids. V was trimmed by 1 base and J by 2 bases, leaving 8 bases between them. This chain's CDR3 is CSARGTEQETQYF. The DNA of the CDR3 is TGCAGTGCTAGAGGGACAGAACAAGAGACCCAGTACTTC.

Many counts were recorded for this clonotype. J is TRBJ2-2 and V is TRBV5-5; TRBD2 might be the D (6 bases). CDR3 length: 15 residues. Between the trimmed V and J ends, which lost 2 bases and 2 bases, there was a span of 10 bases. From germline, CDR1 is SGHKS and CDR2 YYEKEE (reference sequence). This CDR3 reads CASSFRLVNTGELFF. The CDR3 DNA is TGTGCCAGCAGCTTCCGACTAGTTAACACCGGGGAGCTGTTTTTT.

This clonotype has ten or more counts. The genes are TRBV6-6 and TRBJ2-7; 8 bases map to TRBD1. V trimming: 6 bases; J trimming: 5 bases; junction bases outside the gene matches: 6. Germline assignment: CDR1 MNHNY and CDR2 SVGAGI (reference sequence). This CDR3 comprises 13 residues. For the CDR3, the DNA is TGTGCCAGCAGCCGGACAGGGCACGACGAGCAGTACTTC. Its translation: CASSRTGHDEQYF.

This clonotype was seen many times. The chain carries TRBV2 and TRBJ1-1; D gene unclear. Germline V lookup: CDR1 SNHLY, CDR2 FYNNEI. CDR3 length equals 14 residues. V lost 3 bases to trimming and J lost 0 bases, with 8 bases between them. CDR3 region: CASSDSRMNTEAFF. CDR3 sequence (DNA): TGTGCCAGCAGTGACAGCCGCATGAACACTGAAGCTTTCTTT.

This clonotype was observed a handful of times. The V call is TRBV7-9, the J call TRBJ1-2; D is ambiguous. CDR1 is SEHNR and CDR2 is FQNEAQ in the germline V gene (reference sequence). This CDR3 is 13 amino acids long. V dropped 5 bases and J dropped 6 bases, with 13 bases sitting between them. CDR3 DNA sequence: TGTGCCAGCAGCGCCCGACGCCAGAATGGCTACACCTTC. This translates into CASSARRQNGYTF. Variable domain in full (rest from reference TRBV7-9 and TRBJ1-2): DTGVSQNPRHKITKRGQNVTFRCDPISEHNRLYWYRQTLGQGPEFLTYFQNEAQLEKSRLLSDRFSAERPKGSFSTLEIQRTEQGDSAMYLCASSARRQNGYTFGSGTRLTVV.

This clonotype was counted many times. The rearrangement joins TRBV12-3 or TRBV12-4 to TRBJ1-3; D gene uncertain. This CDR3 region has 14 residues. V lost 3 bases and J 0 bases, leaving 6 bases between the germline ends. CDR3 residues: CASSFQHSGNTIYF. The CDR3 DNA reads TGTGCCAGCAGTTTCCAACACTCTGGAAACACCATATATTTT.